This paragraph covers one T cell receptor (beta chain) sequence. As yet, its antigen is unknown. V was clipped by 4 bases and J by 5 bases, with 8 bases between them. Germline CDR1 SGHVS, CDR2 FQNEAQ. This CDR3 is 13 amino acids long. This specimen comes from a study of T-cell memory formation after mild COVID-19. Each CDR3 protein is one row after TCRdb ran MiXCR on the 5' RACE reads. The sample has fewer than 150,000 distinct CDR3 sequences; about a fifth are singletons. Findings of the study overall: The finding that pre-infection memory included some responding clones suggested that cross-reactive memory joined.

The chain employs TRBV7-8 and TRBJ2-2, with D maybe TRBD2 (5 bases). This TCR was sampled from a man younger than 30 who had mild COVID-19 (a few samples of this study predate the infection). Cell type and time point are not known. The sequencing input was PBMCs or a T cell subset sorted from them (not recorded which). The CDR3 sequence: CASSWTGTGELFF. DNA of the CDR3: TGTGCCAGCAGCTGGACTGGAACCGGGGAGCTGTTTTTT.